Listed below are T cell receptor beta chains from one sample, sequenced in a study of T cells in Graves' hyperthyroidism and ophthalmopathy. TCRdb analysed the multiplex PCR reads with MiXCR anew, one entry per CDR3 protein. The table has approximately 620,000 distinct CDR3 sequences, roughly 15% seen once; the top ten hold less than 3.5%. Sequencing used blood. The source of these receptors is a middle-aged woman with Graves' ophthalmopathy. Both conserved end residues are part of each CDR3. Fields, in order: V gene, clone size, J gene, D gene, CDR3 protein, CDR3 DNA. D genes are given only for firm matches. Clone size is not always given. Where it is, it says once, few, many or a class for expanded clones.

TRBV11-2	many	TRBJ2-7	NA	CASSLAWQGGSYEQYF	TGTGCCAGCAGCTTAGCATGGCAGGGTGGCTCCTACGAGCAGTACTTC
TRBV6-2/TRBV6-3	NA	TRBJ2-1	NA	CASRLEGSYNERFF	TGTGCCAGCAGGCTAGAGGGGTCCTACAATGAGCGGTTCTTC
TRBV6-1	NA	TRBJ2-1	NA	CAISDSEQFF	TGTGCCATCTCGGATTCTGAGCAGTTCTTC
TRBV11-2	many	TRBJ2-3	NA	CASAQGGTDTQYF	TGTGCCAGCGCCCAGGGTGGGACAGATACGCAGTATTTT
TRBV28	many	TRBJ2-7	NA	CASSSAGPYEQYF	TGTGCCAGCAGTTCCGCGGGACCCTACGAGCAGTACTTC
TRBV7-9	NA	TRBJ1-1	TRBD1	CASSLAGQKNTEAFF	TGTGCCAGCAGCTTAGCGGGACAGAAAAACACTGAAGCTTTCTTT
TRBV5-1	many	TRBJ1-1	NA	CASTYGGYTEAFF	TGCGCCAGCACCTATGGGGGGTACACTGAAGCTTTCTTT
TRBV12-3/TRBV12-4	once	TRBJ2-1	TRBD2	CASSWASGVNEQFF	TGTGCCAGCAGTTGGGCTAGCGGGGTGAATGAGCAGTTCTTC
TRBV5-1	many	TRBJ2-7	NA	CASSLGEAGSYEQYF	TGCGCCAGCAGCTTGGGGGAAGCGGGCTCCTACGAGCAGTACTTC
TRBV5-1	many	TRBJ2-7	TRBD1	CASSWVTGSYEQYF	TGCGCCAGCAGTTGGGTGACAGGGAGTTACGAGCAGTACTTC
TRBV20-1	many	TRBJ1-1	NA	CSARPGLGTEEAFF	TGCAGTGCTCGTCCGGGACTGGGAACTGAAGAAGCTTTCTTT
TRBV18	many	TRBJ2-7	TRBD1	CASTGTDRGEQYF	TGTGCGAGCACCGGGACAGACCGGGGAGAGCAGTACTTC
TRBV2	NA	TRBJ2-1	TRBD2	CASRGTSGGAYNEQFF	TGTGCCAGCAGGGGGACTAGCGGGGGGGCATACAATGAGCAGTTCTTC
TRBV28	many	TRBJ2-7	TRBD2	CASSHPSGNPLYEQYF	TGTGCCAGCAGTCACCCTAGCGGGAATCCTCTCTACGAGCAGTACTTC
TRBV4-1	NA	TRBJ1-3	NA	CASSQGRGYNGNTIYF	TGCGCCAGCAGCCAAGGGCGGGGGTATAATGGAAACACCATATATTTT
TRBV7-8	NA	TRBJ2-3	NA	CASSFLGGSTDTQYF	TGTGCCAGCAGCTTTTTGGGGGGTTCCACAGATACGCAGTATTTT
TRBV3-1	many	TRBJ1-6	NA	CASSQDGWGVENSPLHF	TGTGCCAGCAGCCAAGATGGTTGGGGGGTAGAGAATTCACCCCTCCACTTT
TRBV19	few	TRBJ2-1	TRBD1	CASSMRGQGVLGLAEQFF	TGTGCCAGTAGTATGAGGGGGCAGGGCGTGTTGGGGCTAGCTGAGCAGTTCTTC
TRBV7-9	few	TRBJ1-3	NA	CASSLSSSGNTIYF	TGTGCCAGCAGCTTATCCAGCTCTGGAAACACCATATATTTT
TRBV7-8	many	TRBJ2-1	NA	CASSLAPTYNEQFF	TGTGCCAGCAGCTTAGCTCCAACATACAATGAGCAGTTCTTC
TRBV2	many	TRBJ1-2	NA	CASSTDSNYGYTF	TGTGCCAGCAGTACCGACAGCAACTATGGCTACACCTTC
TRBV7-9	NA	TRBJ1-1	TRBD1	CASSPLPWTGDTEAFF	TGTGCCAGCAGCCCCCTTCCTTGGACAGGGGACACTGAAGCTTTCTTT
TRBV6-1	NA	TRBJ2-4	TRBD1	CASGQGEAVQYF	TGTGCCAGCGGACAGGGGGAGGCAGTTCAGTACTTC